This T cell receptor (beta chain) appears in the sequencing data of a study of shared clonotypes between healthy human individuals. Methods used by the authors: Filtering differed for immunoSEQ, which gave only junction sequences without quality scores. Assay used: immunoSEQ multiplex PCR; TCRdb lists only in-frame clones, some missing. V and J calls plus clone size are reproduced from that table; the DNA served to infer D and trimming. There are 450,000 to 700,000 clones in the sample; around 95% occur only once, and 0.11% lies in the top ten. The germline CDR1 and CDR2 sequences are PRHDT and FYEKMQ (reference sequence). This CDR3 is 15 amino acids long. The V and J ends lost 5 bases and 10 bases, in that order; junction bases with no gene match: 6. The naive CD8 subset, CD45RO-negative cells positively selected for CCR7, excluded terminally differentiated effector memory CD45RA+ cells.

V usage is TRBV13 and J usage is TRBJ2-1; TRBD2 matches 15 bases. The clonotype comes from a woman under 40 in good health. Material: naive CD8+ T cells sorted from blood. The CDR3 DNA reads TGTGCCAGCAGCGAGGGACTAGCGGGAGGTGGAGAGCAGTTCTTC. Amino acid sequence: CASSEGLAGGGEQFF.